Listed below are T cell receptor beta chains from one sample, sequenced in a study of blood T cells in healthy people across ages. MiXCR, applied by TCRdb to the 5' RACE reads, yields one record per CDR3 protein. This sample carries approximately 730,000 distinct CDR3 sequences, less than 70% of them seen once, and the ten largest clones take approximately 41%. Sequencing used blood. The receptors derive from a man aged 80 or over in good health. CDR3s include the opening cysteine and the closing phenylalanine or tryptophan. The D gene is left open where the match is weak. Only some rows state a clone size, as once, few, many or a class for expanded clones.

clone_size d_call j_call v_call cdr3_nt cdr3_aa
NA NA TRBJ1-6 TRBV20-1 TGCAGTGCTCCCGCGGGTAACCGGGGGAACAGTTCACCCCTCCACTTT CSAPAGNRGNSSPLHF
few NA TRBJ2-7 TRBV20-1 TGCAGTGCCGGAAAGCAATCCTACGAGCAGTACTTC CSAGKQSYEQYF
few TRBD2 TRBJ2-1 TRBV28 TGTGCCAGCACCCTGAGGACTAGCGGGAGAAGTGAGCAGTTCTTC CASTLRTSGRSEQFF
NA TRBD2 TRBJ2-4 TRBV27 TGTGCCAGCAGTTTAATGGCTAGCGGAGCCAAAAACATTCAGTACTTC CASSLMASGAKNIQYF
NA NA TRBJ2-1 TRBV18 TGTGCCAGCTCACCACGGGGCTCGCCCGCGGGAAACCATGAGGGAGGGCAGTTCTTC CASSPRGSPAGNHEGGQFF
NA NA TRBJ1-2 TRBV11-2 TGTGCCAGCAGCTTAAAAGATGGCTACACCTTC CASSLKDGYTF
NA TRBD1 TRBJ2-1 TRBV24-1 TGCGCCACCAGTGATCCGATGACAGGGGGCTACAATGAGCAGTTCTTC CATSDPMTGGYNEQFF
few NA TRBJ2-5 TRBV25-1 TGTGCCAGCAGGCCGCCGGGGGGCGAGACCCAGTACTTC CASRPPGGETQYF
many TRBD2 TRBJ2-5 TRBV4-2 TGTGCCAGCAGCCGAGGACTAGCGGGAGACGAGACCCAGTACTTC CASSRGLAGDETQYF
NA TRBD2 TRBJ2-5 TRBV11-2 TGTGCCAGCAGCTTAGTTTTTGGGAGCGGGAGCAAAGAGACCCAGTACTTC CASSLVFGSGSKETQYF
few TRBD1 TRBJ1-2 TRBV5-1 TGCGCCAGCAGCTGGGACCCTACAGGGGCCTATGGCTACACCTTC CASSWDPTGAYGYTF
NA TRBD1 TRBJ1-2 TRBV25-1 TGTGCCAGCAGGACAGGGGCCTCTGGCTACACCTTC CASRTGASGYTF
NA NA TRBJ2-7 TRBV6-6 TGTGCCAGCAGTCAATCGACGGATTACGAGCAGTACTTC CASSQSTDYEQYF
once NA TRBJ2-3 TRBV9 TGTGCCAGCAGCGTCGCCGGGACTGGCAGCACAGATACGCAGTATTTT CASSVAGTGSTDTQYF
NA TRBD2 TRBJ2-7 TRBV7-2 TGTGCCAGCAGCTCCGAACCGAGGACTAGCGGGAGAATGGGCGAGCAGTACTTC CASSSEPRTSGRMGEQYF
NA NA TRBJ2-7 TRBV9 TGTGCCAGCAGTCCGACGGACCTTAGCTCCTACGAGCAGTACTTC CASSPTDLSSYEQYF
NA NA TRBJ1-1 TRBV29-1 TGCAGCGTTGGGGGGGTGAACACTGAAGCTTTCTTT CSVGGVNTEAFF